A single TCR beta chain is shown here with its context. The antigen is not known. The assay was immunoSEQ multiplex PCR, and TCRdb's table has in-frame clones only and misses some. This table has some 50,000 clones, about 90% appearing once. Between the trimmed V and J ends, which lost 3 bases and 6 bases, there was a span of 9 bases. The CDR3 has 13 amino acids. The germline gives CDR1 SGDLS, CDR2 YYNGEE. This sample was included in a study of OX40 agonist ivuxolimab in advanced cancers. Study summary: At doses from 0.01 to 10 mg/kg, patients were given intravenous ivuxolimab every 2 weeks. A mean age of approximately 64 years, range 23 to 79, was recorded, and 70% to 85% were male. Three partial responders included one hepatocellular carcinoma patient and two cutaneous melanoma patients.

Study-wide points: There were, on average, more expanded clones in CD8+ T cells than in CD4+.

Sequences were derived from CD4+ or CD8+ T cells sorted from blood, sampled in a trial of the OX40 agonist ivuxolimab. J is TRBJ2-2 and V is TRBV9; no clear D. This clonotype originated in an adult with an advanced solid tumor such as melanoma, head and neck, liver or kidney cancer. DNA of the CDR3: TGTGCCAGCAGCGCCAAAGGGCCCGGGGAGCTGTTTTTT. As protein: CASSAKGPGELFF. Complete variable domain (other parts from reference TRBV9 and TRBJ2-2): DSGVTQTPKHLITATGQRVTLRCSPRSGDLSVYWYQQSLDQGLQFLIQYYNGEERAKGNILERFSAQQFPDLHSELNLSSLELGDSALYFCASSAKGPGELFFGEGSRLTVL.